Here is one T cell receptor beta chain with its context. Its antigen is not yet known. No base quality values were provided; no much bigger clone lies one nucleotide off. Libraries were built with the immunoSEQ multiplex PCR assay. A mixture of 60 forward primers for TCR Vbeta segments and 13 reverse primers for TCR Jbeta segments was used in the multiplex PCR. The CDR3 region of rearranged TCR beta genes was amplified from genomic DNA with a multiplex PCR assay. The amplified TCR beta libraries were sequenced on the Illumina HiSeq System as 87-base-pair reads. On the study's bioinformatics: A later analysis tallied around 82 million unique TCR beta chains across the 610 or so repertoires, and about 12 million of those chains were shared by two or more donors. Raw reads were error-corrected and collapsed into unique sequences by a nearest-neighbor algorithm in which closely related sequences were merged to remove PCR and sequencing errors. CDR3 sequences were aligned to IMGT reference sequences to assign V, D and J gene segments. For a sequence to be retained, a match of at least six nucleotides was required to both a V gene segment and a J gene segment. Rearrangements were called productive when the CDR3 lacked stop codons and stayed in frame with V and J; all others were non-productive. CDR3 was defined by IMGT convention, running from the second conserved V-encoded cysteine to the conserved J-encoded phenylalanine. Sequences without an unambiguous match to a single V gene segment were excluded from the earlier analysis of several hundred of the donors. In an earlier analysis of 500 to 750 of the donors, V segments were called functional above 56.7% productive rearrangements and were called segregating when the between-donor standard deviation exceeded 5%. A statistical classification framework was built for diagnosing cytomegalovirus status from the catalog of TCR beta chain sequences. A later analysis assigned V and J genes by comparing TCR nucleotide sequences with IMGT/GENE-DB human TR gene sequences. In a later analysis, CDR3 sequences and most-parsimonious VDJ recombination scenarios were assigned using the TCRdist pipeline. In a later analysis, each TCR beta chain was defined by its CDR3 amino acid sequence together with its V-gene family, and reads lacking a unique V-gene family were excluded. A later analysis removed 592 highly shared, low-generation-probability nucleotide sequences to deal with suspected cross-contamination and a sequencing artifact. In a later analysis, a clonal expansion index for each public chain was calculated from normalized within-repertoire ranks of inferred template counts. In a later analysis, generation probabilities were computed using a VDJ recombination model fitted to out-of-frame rearrangements, and the results were checked against IGoR. Hypergeometric tests were used in a later analysis to score TCR-TCR, TCR-HLA and TCR-CMV co-occurrence, with a repertoire-size bias correction applied to the TCR pairs. To estimate false discovery rates, a later analysis permuted the HLA or CMV assignments 20 times. A later analysis grouped co-occurring TCRs with DBSCAN, adding TCRdist sequence similarity when clustering within HLA-allele-positive subsets. Co-occurrence clustering excluded repertoires with fewer than 30,000 or more than 120,000 public chains, plus five with anomalous nucleotide sharing. Imported from immuneACCESS, the table was reduced by TCRdb to in-frame sequences with V and J called. These copies leave out some clones; in studies compared against another copy, an unresolved V gene accounts for under half, and the cause of the remainder is not known. The V and J calls and clone size are taken from that table; D and trimming were inferred from the DNA. Within this sample are more than 110,000 clones, with roughly 79% of them counted one time only. The top ten hold approximately 0.97% of the sample.

Deletion took 0 bases off V and 7 bases off J, with a span of 9 bases between the germline ends. Including cysteine and phenylalanine, the CDR3 has 12 amino acids. The DNA shown is the 36-base CDR3, in frame from base 1. CDR1 and CDR2 are read off the germline V gene as SQVTM and ANQGSEA. In total, 666 healthy bone marrow donors made up the cohort. Cohort members were all nominally healthy when sampled, although unrecorded immune exposures were likely present. The donor tested CMV seronegative, placing the donor among the 350 or so seronegative members of the cohort. Every donor gave a peripheral blood sample, and the peripheral blood mononuclear cells from that sample were used for TCR beta sequencing. The Qiagen DNeasy Blood Extraction Kit was used to extract genomic DNA from the blood cell samples. This specimen belongs to a study of cytomegalovirus exposure and HLA in healthy donors (dated by TCRdb to 2016 to 2017). Some background on the complete study: In an earlier analysis of roughly 590 of the donors, 276 Gb of sequence data and just under 120 million unique TCR beta sequences from about 179 million T cells were reported. An early release that covered roughly 600 HLA-typed donors contained around 300 gigabases of sequencing data and some 87 million unique TCR sequences. The genetic ancestry cluster associated with self-reported Caucasian donors included 65% to 90% of the approximately 430 genotyped donors. The study aimed to test whether cataloging public T cell receptors could reveal signatures of past pathogen exposure. The study profiled the T cell repertoires of approximately 700 subjects by immunosequencing and related them to cytomegalovirus serostatus. A separate validation cohort of more than 100 different subjects was used in addition to the approximately 610-subject first cohort. To predict cytomegalovirus infection status, the study combined high-throughput TCR immunosequencing, statistical association of individual TCRs with disease status, and machine learning. To study patterns of TCR occurrence, a later analysis re-analyzed previously published TCR beta repertoires from several hundred donors and added high-resolution HLA genotyping. Rather than drawing on any new phenotypic data, the later analysis identified candidate immune exposures from TCR beta sequences and the way those sequences occurred across donors. In an earlier analysis of 500 to 650 of the donors, high-throughput TCR beta sequencing was used to judge whether each TCR beta V gene segment behaved as functional or pseudogenic. Donor age, sex, ethnicity and CMV serostatus were collected together with the repertoire data. A later genetic analysis used genome-wide SNP genotypes for about 65% of the roughly 670 donors, treating that subset as a discovery cohort. Every discovery cohort repertoire had been produced on one sequencing platform. Class I and class II HLA loci were covered by the typing at four-digit resolution. The number of typed donors differed by locus: roughly 629-640 for A, B, C, DRB1 and DQB1; 500 to 550 for DQA1; 600 to 610 for DPA1; and some 430 for DPB1. A handful of DR-DQ haplotypes were handled as single units for association and clustering because linkage in the cohort was strong. Across 398 genotyped donors of the cohort, an average of roughly 250,000 unique TCR beta nucleotide sequences per donor were sequenced, and 15% to 20% of those sequences were non-productive.

General findings and caveats noted by the study authors: Correlated functional status among segregating V segments might reflect linkage disequilibrium, but an unknown experimental factor could not be ruled out. Most TCR sequences were seen in very few donors, while some public TCRs were found in many individuals. The study gave a list of 150 to 200 TCR beta chains associated with cytomegalovirus. A later analysis found that HLA-associated TCR beta chains were more clonally expanded and had lower generation probabilities than equally common non-associated chains. In an earlier analysis of a few hundred of the donors, most TCR beta V segments were observed in productive rearrangements about 87% or about 30% of the time, broadly matching IMGT annotations. Because HLA typing was unavailable for some donors at each locus, only the typed subset was used in association tests. According to a later analysis, most CMV-associated TCR beta chains appeared to be HLA-restricted, and the HLA associations seemed to be driven largely by CMV exposure. An association between a missense DCLRE1C variant and V-gene and J-gene trimming of TCR beta chains was found in a later genetic analysis and replicated in an independent cohort. A later analysis associated about 17,000 TCR beta sequences with specific HLA alleles at a false discovery rate of 0.05. The presence/absence analyses assumed that sequencing depth was roughly uniform across donors, and that assumption may not be true. Fewer than 20 rarely observed V segments, including chromosome 9 orphons, were excluded from the earlier analysis of about 600 of the donors because counts were too low. In vitro tests confirmed that a few of the cytomegalovirus-associated TCR beta chains recognize cytomegalovirus antigens. The only immune exposure information available for the cohort was CMV serostatus. According to a later genetic analysis, donors in an Asian-associated ancestry cluster had fewer N-insertions in productive TCRs than the approximately 700-donor mean. According to a later analysis, TCR association rates differed among HLA loci, with DRB1 alleles showing the most associated TCRs and HLA-C alleles showing the fewest. Strong co-occurrence of HLA alleles, especially DR and DQ, made assigning TCR associations to individual alleles difficult. A further reported finding was that TCR beta sequences accurately predicted the HLA-A and HLA-B alleles for most subjects in the first cohort. The classifier was reported to diagnose cytomegalovirus status with high specificity and sensitivity in both the original cohort and the validation cohort. The sequencing pipeline was judged likely to have produced a cluster of highly shared sequence variants as a technical artifact. The 87-base-pair reads could not distinguish some IMGT-functional V segments, including TRBV6-2 and TRBV6-3, so those segments were excluded. According to the authors, the approach could potentially be generalized to other disease states and immunological phenotypes. In this cohort, only TCR beta chains were sequenced, and detectable features were limited by the absence of alpha or paired-chain data. A later analysis reported that several top co-occurrence clusters appeared linked to parvovirus B19, influenza, CMV and Epstein-Barr virus.

The origin of this receptor is a man aged 18 to 35 in good health and CMV-seronegative. Sequencing was done on a sample of PBMCs. The V gene is TRBV29-1 and the J gene is TRBJ1-1, with the D gene too uncertain to name. The CDR3 corresponds to CSVEDRSDEAFF. The nucleotide sequence is TGCAGCGTTGAAGATCGGAGCGATGAAGCTTTCTTT.